The sample holds many counts of the clone carrying this T cell receptor beta chain. TCRdb processed the 5' RACE reads anew with MiXCR; each CDR3 protein has one entry. There are some 50,000 distinct CDR3 sequences in the sample; about 5.6% occur only once, and roughly 4.8% lies in the top ten. This specimen comes from a study of early T cells in non-severe SARS-CoV-2 infection. J gave up 2 bases and V 5 bases, and 7 bases lay outside the gene matches. The germline V gene has CDR1 SGHAT and CDR2 FQNNGV. CDR3 length: 16 residues. This TCR came from an adult who was a healthcare worker with PCR-confirmed SARS-CoV-2 infection or an uninfected control (not recorded which). The V gene is TRBV11-2, the J gene TRBJ2-1; 9 nucleotides align to TRBD1. Sequences were obtained from whole blood. The CDR3: CASSRGQGYTYNEQFF. CDR3 DNA sequence: TGTGCCAGCAGCCGGGGACAGGGATATACCTACAATGAGCAGTTCTTC.